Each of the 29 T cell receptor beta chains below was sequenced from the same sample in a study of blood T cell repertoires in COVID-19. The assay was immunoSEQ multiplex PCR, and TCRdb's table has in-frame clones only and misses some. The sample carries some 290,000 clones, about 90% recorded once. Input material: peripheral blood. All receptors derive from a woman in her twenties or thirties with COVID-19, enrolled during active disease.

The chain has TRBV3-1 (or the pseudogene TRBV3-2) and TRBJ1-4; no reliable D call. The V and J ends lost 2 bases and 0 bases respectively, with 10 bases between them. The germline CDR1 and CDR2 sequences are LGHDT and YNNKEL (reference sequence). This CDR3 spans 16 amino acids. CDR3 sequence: CASSQYGSATNEKLFF. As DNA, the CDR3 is TGTGCCAGCAGCCAATACGGGAGTGCAACTAATGAAAAACTGTTTTTT.

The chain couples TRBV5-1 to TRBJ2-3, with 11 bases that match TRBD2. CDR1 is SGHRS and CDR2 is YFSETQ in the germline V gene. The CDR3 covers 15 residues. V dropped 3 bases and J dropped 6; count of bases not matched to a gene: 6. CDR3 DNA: TGCGCCAGCAGCTCACTAGCGGGAGCAGGGGATACGCAGTATTTT. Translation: CASSSLAGAGDTQYF.

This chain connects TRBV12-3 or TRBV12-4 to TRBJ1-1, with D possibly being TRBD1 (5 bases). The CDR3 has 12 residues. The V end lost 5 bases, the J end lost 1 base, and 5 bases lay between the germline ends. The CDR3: CASSDRNTEAFF. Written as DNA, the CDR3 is TGTGCCAGCAGTGACAGGAACACTGAAGCTTTCTTT.

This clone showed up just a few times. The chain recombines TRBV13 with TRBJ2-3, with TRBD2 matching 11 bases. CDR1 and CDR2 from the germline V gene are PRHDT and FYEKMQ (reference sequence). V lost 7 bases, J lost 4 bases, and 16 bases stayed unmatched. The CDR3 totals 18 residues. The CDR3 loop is CASNLRGSGRASPDTQYF. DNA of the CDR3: TGTGCCAGCAACCTCCGGGGTAGCGGGAGGGCCTCGCCAGATACGCAGTATTTT.

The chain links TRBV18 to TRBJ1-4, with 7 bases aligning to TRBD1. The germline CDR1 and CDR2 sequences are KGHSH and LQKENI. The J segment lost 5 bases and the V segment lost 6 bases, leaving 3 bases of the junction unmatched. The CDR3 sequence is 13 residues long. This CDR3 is CASSETGNEKLFF. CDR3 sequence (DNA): TGTGCCAGCTCTGAGACAGGGAATGAAAAACTGTTTTTT.

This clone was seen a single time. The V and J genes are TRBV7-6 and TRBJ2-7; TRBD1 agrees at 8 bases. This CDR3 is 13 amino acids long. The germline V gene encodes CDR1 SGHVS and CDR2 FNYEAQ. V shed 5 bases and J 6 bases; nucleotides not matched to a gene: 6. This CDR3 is CASSPSTGAEQYF. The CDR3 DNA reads TGTGCCAGCAGCCCCTCGACAGGGGCCGAGCAGTACTTC.

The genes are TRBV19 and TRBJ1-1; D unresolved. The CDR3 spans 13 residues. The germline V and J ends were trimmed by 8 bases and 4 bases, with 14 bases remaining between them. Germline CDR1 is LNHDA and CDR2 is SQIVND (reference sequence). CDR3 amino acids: CASLSRDRTEAFF. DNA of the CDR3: TGTGCCAGTCTATCCCGGGATCGCACTGAAGCTTTCTTT.

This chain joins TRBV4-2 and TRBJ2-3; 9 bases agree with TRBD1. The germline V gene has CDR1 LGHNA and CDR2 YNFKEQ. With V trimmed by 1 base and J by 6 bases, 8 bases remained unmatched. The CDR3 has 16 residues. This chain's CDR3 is CASSQARSTGGDTQYF. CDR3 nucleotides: TGTGCCAGCAGCCAAGCTCGGTCGACAGGGGGGGATACGCAGTATTTT.

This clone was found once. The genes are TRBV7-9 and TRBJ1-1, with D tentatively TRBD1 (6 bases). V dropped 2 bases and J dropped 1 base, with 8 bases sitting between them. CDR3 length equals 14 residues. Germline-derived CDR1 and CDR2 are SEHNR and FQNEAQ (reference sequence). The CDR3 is CASSLPDRNTEAFF. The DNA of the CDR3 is TGTGCCAGCAGCTTACCGGACAGGAACACTGAAGCTTTCTTT.

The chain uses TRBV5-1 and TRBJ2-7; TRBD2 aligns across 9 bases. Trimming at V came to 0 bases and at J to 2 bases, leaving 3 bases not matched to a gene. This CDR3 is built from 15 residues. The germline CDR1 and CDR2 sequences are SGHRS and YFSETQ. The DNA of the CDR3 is TGCGCCAGCAGCTTGGTAGGCGGGGGGGCCTACGAGCAGTACTTC. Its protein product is CASSLVGGGAYEQYF.

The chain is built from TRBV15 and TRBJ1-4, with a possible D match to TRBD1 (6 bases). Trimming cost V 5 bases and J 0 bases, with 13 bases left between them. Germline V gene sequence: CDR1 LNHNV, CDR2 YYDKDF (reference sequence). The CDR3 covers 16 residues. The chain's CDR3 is CATSPGVTATNEKLFF. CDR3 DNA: TGTGCCACCAGCCCAGGGGTGACTGCAACTAATGAAAAACTGTTTTTT. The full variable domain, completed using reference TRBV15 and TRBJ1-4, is DAMVIQNPRYQVTQFGKPVTLSCSQTLNHNVMYWYQQKSSQAPKLLFHYYDKDFNNEADTPDNFQSRRPNTSFCFLDIRSPGLGDTAMYLCATSPGVTATNEKLFFGSGTQLSVL.

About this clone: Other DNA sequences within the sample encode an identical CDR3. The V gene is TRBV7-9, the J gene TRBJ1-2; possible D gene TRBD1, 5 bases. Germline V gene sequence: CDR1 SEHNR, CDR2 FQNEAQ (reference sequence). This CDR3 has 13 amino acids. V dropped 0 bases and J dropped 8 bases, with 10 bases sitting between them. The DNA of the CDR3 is TGTGCCAGCAGCTTAGCGGGGGGGAGAGGCTACACCTTC. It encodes CASSLAGGRGYTF.

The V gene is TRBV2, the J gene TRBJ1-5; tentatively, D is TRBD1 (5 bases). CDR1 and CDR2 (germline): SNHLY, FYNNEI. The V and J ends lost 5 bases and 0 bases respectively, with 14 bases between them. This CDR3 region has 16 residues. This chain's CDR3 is CASSPGTADSNQPQHF. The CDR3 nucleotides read TGTGCCAGCAGTCCAGGGACTGCAGATAGCAATCAGCCCCAGCATTTT.

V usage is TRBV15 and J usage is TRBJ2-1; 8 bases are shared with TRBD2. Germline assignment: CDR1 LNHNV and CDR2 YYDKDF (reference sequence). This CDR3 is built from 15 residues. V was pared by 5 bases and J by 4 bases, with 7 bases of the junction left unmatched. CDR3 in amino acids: CATSPAGESYNEQFF. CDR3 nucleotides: TGTGCCACCAGCCCAGCGGGAGAGAGTTACAATGAGCAGTTCTTC. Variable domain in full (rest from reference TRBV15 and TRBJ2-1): DAMVIQNPRYQVTQFGKPVTLSCSQTLNHNVMYWYQQKSSQAPKLLFHYYDKDFNNEADTPDNFQSRRPNTSFCFLDIRSPGLGDTAMYLCATSPAGESYNEQFFGPGTRLTVL.

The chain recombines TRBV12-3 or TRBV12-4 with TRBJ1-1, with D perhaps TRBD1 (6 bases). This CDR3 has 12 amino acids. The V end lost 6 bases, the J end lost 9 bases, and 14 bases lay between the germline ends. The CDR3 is CASSSLRDKAFF. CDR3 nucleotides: TGTGCCAGCAGCTCCCTTCGGGACAAAGCTTTCTTT.

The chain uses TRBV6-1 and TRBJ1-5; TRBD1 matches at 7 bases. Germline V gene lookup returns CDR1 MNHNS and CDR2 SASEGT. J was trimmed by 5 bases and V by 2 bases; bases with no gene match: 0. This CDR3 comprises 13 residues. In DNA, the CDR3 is TGTGCCAGCAGTGAAAGGGGGCATCAGCCCCAGCATTTT. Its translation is CASSERGHQPQHF.

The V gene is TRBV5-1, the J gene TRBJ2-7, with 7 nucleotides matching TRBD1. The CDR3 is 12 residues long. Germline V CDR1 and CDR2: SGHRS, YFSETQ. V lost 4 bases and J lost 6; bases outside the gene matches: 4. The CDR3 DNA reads TGCGCCAGCAGCCAGGACAGGTTCGAGCAGTACTTC. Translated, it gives CASSQDRFEQYF. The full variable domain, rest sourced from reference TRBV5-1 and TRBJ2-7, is KAGVTQTPRYLIKTRGQQVTLSCSPISGHRSVSWYQQTPGQGLQFLFEYFSETQRNKGNFPGRFSGRQFSNSRSEMNVSTLELGDSALYLCASSQDRFEQYFGPGTRLTVT.

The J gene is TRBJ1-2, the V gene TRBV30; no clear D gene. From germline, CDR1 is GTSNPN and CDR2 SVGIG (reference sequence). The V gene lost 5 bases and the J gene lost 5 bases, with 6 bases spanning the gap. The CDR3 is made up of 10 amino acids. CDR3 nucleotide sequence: TGTGCCTGGTTAAATTATGGCTACACCTTC. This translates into CAWLNYGYTF.

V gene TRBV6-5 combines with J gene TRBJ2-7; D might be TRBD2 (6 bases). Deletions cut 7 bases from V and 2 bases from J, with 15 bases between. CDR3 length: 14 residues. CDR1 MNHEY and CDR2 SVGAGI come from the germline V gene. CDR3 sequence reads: CASKVRTGAYEQYF. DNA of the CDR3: TGTGCCAGCAAGGTCAGAACGGGGGCCTACGAGCAGTACTTC.

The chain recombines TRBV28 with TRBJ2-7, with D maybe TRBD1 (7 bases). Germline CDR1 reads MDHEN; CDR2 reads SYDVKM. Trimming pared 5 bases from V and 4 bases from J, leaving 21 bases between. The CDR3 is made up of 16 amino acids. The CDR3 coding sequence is TGTGCCAGCAGTGCCGGCGGAGGGGGCCTCCTGTACGAGCAGTACTTC. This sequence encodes CASSAGGGGLLYEQYF.

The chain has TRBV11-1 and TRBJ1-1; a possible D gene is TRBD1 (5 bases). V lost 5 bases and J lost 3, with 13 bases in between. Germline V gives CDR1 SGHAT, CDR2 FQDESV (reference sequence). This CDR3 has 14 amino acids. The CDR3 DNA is TGTGCCAGCAGCCTTGGGGGGATTGACACTGAAGCTTTCTTT. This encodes CASSLGGIDTEAFF.

The CDR3 spells CAWTWGLAGAGELFF. Written as DNA, the CDR3 is TGTGCCTGGACCTGGGGACTAGCGGGAGCCGGGGAGCTGTTTTTT. V usage is TRBV30 and J usage is TRBJ2-2; the match to TRBD2 covers 14 bases. This CDR3 comprises 15 residues. The J segment lost 6 bases and the V segment lost 4 bases, leaving 4 bases of the junction unmatched. Looked up from germline, CDR1 is GTSNPN and CDR2 is SVGIG (reference sequence).

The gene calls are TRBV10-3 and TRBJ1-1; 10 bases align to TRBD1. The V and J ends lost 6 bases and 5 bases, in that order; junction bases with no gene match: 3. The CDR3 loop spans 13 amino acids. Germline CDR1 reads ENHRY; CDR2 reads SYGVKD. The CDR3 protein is CAIRSDRGTEAFF. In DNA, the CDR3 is TGTGCCATCAGGTCGGACAGGGGGACTGAAGCTTTCTTT.

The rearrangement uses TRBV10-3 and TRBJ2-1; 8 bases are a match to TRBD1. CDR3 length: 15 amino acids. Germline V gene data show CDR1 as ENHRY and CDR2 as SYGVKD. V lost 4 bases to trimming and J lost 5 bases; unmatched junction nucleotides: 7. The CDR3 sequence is CAISASGQANNEQFF. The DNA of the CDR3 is TGTGCCATCAGTGCCTCGGGACAGGCCAACAATGAGCAGTTCTTC.

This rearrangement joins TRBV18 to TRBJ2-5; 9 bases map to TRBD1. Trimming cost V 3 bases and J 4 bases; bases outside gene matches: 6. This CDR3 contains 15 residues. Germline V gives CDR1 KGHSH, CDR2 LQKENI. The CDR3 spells CASSPGQGGGETQYF. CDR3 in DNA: TGTGCCAGCTCACCGGGACAGGGTGGTGGAGAGACCCAGTACTTC.

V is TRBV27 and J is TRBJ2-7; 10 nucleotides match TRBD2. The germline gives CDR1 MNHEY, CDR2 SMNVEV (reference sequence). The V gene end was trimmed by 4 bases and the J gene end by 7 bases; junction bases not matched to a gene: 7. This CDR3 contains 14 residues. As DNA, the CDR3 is TGTGCCAGCAGTTCTAGCGGGAGTCTTCGGGAGCAGTACTTC. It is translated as CASSSSGSLREQYF.

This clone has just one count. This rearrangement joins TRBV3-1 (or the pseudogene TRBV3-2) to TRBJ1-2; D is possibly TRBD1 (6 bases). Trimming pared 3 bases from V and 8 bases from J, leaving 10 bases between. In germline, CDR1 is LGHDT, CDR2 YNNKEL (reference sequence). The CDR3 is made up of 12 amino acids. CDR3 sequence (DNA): TGTGCCAGCAGCCAGGGGGCTCGGGGCTACACCTTC. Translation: CASSQGARGYTF.

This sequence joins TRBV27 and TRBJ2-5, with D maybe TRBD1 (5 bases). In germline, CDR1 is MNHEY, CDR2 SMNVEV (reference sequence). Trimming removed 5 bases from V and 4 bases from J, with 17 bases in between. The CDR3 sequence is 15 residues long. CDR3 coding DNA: TGTGCCAGCAGTCGGTGGGTGGGGCAGGGAGAGACCCAGTACTTC. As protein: CASSRWVGQGETQYF.

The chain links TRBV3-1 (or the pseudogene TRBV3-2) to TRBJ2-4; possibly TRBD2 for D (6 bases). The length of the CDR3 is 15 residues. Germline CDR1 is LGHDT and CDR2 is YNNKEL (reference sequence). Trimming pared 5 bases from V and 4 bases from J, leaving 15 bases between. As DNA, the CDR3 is TGTGCCAGCAGCTCGGGAGCGTATGGTAAAAACATTCAGTACTTC. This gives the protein CASSSGAYGKNIQYF.